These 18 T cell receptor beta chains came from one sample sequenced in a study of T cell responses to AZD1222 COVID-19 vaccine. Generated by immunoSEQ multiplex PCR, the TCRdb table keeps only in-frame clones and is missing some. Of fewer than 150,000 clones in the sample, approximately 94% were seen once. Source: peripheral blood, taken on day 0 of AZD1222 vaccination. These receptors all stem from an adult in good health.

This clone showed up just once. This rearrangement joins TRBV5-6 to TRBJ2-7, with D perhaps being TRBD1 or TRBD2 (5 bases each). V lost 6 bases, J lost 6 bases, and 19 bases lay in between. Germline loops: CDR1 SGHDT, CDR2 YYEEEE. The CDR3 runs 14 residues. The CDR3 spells CASTKRDGAREQYF. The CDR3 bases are TGTGCCAGCACCAAAAGGGACGGAGCTCGCGAGCAGTACTTC.

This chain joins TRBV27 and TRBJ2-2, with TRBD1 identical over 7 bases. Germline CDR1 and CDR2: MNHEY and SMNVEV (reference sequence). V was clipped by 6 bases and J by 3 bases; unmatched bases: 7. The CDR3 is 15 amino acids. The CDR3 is CASRSGQAYTGELFF. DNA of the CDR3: TGTGCCAGCAGGTCAGGACAGGCTTACACCGGGGAGCTGTTTTTT.

The CDR3 spells CASRIQGARQYF. CDR3 bases: TGTGCCAGCAGGATCCAGGGGGCCAGGCAGTACTTC. The rearrangement uses TRBV2 and TRBJ2-7; TRBD1 matches at 8 bases. The V gene's germline CDR1 is SNHLY and CDR2 FYNNEI. There are 12 residues in the CDR3. V shed 6 bases and J 9 bases; nucleotides not matched to a gene: 7.

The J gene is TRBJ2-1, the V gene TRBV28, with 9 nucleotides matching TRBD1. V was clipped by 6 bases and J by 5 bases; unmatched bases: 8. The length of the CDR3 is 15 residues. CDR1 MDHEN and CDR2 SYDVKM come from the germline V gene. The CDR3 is CASSLGGQGDNEQFF. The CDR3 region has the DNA TGTGCCAGCAGCCTGGGGGGACAGGGTGACAATGAGCAGTTCTTC.

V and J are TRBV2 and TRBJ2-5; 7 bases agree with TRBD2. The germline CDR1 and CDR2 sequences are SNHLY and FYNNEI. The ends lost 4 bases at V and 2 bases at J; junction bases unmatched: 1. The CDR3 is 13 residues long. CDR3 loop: CASSGEGQETQYF. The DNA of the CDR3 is TGTGCCAGCAGTGGGGAGGGACAAGAGACCCAGTACTTC.

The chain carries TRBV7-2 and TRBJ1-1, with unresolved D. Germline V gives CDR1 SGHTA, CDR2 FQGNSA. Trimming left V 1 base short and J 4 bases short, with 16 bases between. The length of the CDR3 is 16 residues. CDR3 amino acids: CASSLGLQVIGTEAFF. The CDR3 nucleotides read TGTGCCAGCAGCTTAGGGTTGCAGGTTATAGGCACTGAAGCTTTCTTT.

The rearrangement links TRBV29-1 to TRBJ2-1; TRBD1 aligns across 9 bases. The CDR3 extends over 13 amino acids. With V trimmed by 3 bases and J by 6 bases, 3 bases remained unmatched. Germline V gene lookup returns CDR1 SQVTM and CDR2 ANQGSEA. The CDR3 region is CSVEGQGTNEQFF. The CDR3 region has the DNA TGCAGCGTTGAGGGACAGGGTACCAATGAGCAGTTCTTC.

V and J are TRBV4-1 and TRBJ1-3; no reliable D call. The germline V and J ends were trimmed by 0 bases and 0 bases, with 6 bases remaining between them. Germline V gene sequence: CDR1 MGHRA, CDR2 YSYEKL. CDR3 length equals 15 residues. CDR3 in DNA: TGCGCCAGCAGCCAAGATCCAAACTCTGGAAACACCATATATTTT. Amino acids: CASSQDPNSGNTIYF.

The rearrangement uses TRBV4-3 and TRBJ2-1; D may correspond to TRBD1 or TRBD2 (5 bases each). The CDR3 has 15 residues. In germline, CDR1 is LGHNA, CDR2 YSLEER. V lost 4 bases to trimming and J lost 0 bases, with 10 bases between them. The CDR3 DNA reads TGCGCCAGCAGCCGGGGGACGGCCTCCTACAATGAGCAGTTCTTC. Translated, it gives CASSRGTASYNEQFF.

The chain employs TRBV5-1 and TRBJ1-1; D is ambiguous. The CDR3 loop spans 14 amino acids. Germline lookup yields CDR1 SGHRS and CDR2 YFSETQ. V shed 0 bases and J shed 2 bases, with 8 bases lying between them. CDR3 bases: TGCGCCAGCAGCTTGGTCTCGTCCAACACTGAAGCTTTCTTT. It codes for CASSLVSSNTEAFF.

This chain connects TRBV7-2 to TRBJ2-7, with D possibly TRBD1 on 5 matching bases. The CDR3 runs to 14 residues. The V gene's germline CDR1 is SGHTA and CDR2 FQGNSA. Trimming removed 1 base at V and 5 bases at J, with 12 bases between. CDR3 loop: CASSLGPGIHEQYF. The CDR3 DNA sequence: TGTGCCAGCAGCTTAGGCCCAGGGATCCACGAGCAGTACTTC.

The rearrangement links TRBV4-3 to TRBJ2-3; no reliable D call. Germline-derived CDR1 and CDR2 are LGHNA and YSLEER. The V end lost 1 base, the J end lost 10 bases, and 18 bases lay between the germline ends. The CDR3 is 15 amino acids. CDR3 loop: CASSQVGDSRSAQYF. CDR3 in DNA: TGCGCCAGCAGCCAAGTTGGAGACTCCCGATCGGCGCAGTATTTT.

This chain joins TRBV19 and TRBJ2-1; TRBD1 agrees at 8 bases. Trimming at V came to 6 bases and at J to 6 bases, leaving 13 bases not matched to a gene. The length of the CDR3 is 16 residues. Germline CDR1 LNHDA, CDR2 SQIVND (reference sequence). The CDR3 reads CASSQTGEGVSNEQFF. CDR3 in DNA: TGTGCCAGTAGCCAGACAGGGGAAGGAGTTTCCAATGAGCAGTTCTTC.

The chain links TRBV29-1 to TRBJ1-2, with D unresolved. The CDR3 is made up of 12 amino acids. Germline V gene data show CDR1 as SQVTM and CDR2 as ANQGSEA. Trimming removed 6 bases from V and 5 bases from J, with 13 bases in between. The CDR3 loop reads CSVPQPQYGYTF. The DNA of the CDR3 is TGCAGCGTCCCACAACCGCAGTATGGCTACACCTTC.

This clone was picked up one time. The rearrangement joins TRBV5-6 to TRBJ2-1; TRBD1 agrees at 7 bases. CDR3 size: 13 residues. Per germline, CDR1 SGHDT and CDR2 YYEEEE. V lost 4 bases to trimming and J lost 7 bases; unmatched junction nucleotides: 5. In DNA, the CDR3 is TGTGCCAGCAGCACCCTACAGGGGAATGAGCAGTTCTTC. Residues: CASSTLQGNEQFF.

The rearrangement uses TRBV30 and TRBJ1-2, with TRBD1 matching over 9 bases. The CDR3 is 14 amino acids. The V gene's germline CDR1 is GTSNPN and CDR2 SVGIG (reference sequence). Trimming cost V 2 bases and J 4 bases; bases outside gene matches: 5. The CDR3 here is CAWSTGGGGYGYTF. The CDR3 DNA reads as TGTGCCTGGAGTACAGGGGGCGGTGGCTATGGCTACACCTTC.

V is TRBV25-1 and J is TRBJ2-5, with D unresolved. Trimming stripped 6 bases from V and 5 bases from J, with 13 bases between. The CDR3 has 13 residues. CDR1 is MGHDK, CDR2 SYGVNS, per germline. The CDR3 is CASRSPIGETQYF. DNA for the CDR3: TGTGCCAGCAGGAGCCCTATCGGGGAGACCCAGTACTTC.

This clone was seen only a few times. The CDR3 DNA reads as TGTGCCAGCCGGACAGGTGTGACTGAAGCTTTCTTT. Translated: CASRTGVTEAFF. V and J are TRBV12-3 or TRBV12-4 and TRBJ1-1; 7 bases align to TRBD1. Trimming took 8 bases from V and 5 from J; bases not matched to a gene: 5. This CDR3 has 12 amino acids.